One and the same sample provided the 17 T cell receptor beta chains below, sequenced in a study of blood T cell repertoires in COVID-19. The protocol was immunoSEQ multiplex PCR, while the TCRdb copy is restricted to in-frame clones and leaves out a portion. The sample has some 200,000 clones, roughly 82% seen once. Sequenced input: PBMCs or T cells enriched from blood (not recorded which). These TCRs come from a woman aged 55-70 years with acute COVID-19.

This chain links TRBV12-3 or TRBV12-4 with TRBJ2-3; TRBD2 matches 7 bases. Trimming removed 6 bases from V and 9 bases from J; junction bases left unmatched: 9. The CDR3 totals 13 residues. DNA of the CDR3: TGTGCCAGCAGCCCACCTGGGGGGGTAACGCAGTATTTT. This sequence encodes CASSPPGGVTQYF.

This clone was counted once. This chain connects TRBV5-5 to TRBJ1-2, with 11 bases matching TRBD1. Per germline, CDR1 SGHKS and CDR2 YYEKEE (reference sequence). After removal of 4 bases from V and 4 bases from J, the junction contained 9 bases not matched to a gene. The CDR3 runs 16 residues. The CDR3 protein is CASSVDRGLLIYGYTF. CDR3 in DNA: TGTGCCAGCAGCGTGGACAGGGGGCTACTAATCTATGGCTACACCTTC. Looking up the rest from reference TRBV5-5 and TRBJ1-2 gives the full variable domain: DAGVTQSPTHLIKTRGQQVTLRCSPISGHKSVSWYQQVLGQGPQFIFQYYEKEERGRGNFPDRFSARQFPNYSSELNVNALLLGDSALYLCASSVDRGLLIYGYTFGSGTRLTVV.

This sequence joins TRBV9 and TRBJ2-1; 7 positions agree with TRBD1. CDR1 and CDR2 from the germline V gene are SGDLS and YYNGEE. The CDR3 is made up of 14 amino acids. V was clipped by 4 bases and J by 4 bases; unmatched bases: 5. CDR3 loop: CASSPGTEYNEQFF. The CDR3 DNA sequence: TGTGCCAGCAGCCCCGGGACAGAATACAATGAGCAGTTCTTC.

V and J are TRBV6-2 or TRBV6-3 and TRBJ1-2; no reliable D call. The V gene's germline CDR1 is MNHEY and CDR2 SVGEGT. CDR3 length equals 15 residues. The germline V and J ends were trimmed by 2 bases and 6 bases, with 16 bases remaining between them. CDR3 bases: TGTGCCAGCAGTTACGGGCTTCAGGTTTCGGATGGCTACACCTTC. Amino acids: CASSYGLQVSDGYTF.

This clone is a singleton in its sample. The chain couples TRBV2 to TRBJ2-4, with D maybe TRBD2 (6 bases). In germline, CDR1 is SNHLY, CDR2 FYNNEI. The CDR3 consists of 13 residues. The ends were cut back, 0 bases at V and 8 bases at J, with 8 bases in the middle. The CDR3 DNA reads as TGTGCCAGCAGTGAAGCAGGGGAGGACATTCAGTACTTC. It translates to CASSEAGEDIQYF.

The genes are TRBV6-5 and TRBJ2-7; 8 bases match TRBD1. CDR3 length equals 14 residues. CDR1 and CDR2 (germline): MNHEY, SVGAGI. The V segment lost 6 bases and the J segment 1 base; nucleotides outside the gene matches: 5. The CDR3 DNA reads TGTGCCAGCAGGGGACAGGCCTTTTCCTACGAGCAGTACTTC. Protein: CASRGQAFSYEQYF.

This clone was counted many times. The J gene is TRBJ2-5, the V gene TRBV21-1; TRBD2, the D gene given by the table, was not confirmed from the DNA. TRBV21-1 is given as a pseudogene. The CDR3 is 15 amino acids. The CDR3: CASGDMGGFQETQYF. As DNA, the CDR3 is TGTGCCAGCGGCGACATGGGGGGGTTCCAAGAGACCCAGTACTTC.

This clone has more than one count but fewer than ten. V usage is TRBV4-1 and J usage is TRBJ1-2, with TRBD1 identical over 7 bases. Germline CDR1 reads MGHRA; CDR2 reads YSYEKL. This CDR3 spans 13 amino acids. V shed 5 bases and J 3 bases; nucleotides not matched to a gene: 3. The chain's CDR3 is CASSEQGYYGYTF. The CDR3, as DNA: TGCGCCAGCAGCGAACAGGGGTACTATGGCTACACCTTC.

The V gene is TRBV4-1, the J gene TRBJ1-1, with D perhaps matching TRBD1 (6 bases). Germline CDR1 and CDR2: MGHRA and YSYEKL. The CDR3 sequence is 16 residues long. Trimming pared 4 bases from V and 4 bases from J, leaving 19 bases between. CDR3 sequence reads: CASSRWSGDAGTEAFF. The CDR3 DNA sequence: TGCGCCAGCAGCCGCTGGTCAGGGGATGCGGGCACTGAAGCTTTCTTT.

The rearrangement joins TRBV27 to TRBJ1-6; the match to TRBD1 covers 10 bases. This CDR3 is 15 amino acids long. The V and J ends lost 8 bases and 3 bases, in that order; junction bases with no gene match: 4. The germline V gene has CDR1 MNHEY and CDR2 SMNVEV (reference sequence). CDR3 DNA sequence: TGTGCCAGCCTTCGGACAGGGGGCTATAATTCACCCCTCCACTTT. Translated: CASLRTGGYNSPLHF.

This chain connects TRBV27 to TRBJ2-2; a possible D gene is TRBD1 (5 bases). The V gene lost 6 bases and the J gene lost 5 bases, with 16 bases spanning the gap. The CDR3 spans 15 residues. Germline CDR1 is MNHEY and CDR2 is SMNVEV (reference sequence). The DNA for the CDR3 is TGTGCCAGCAGGATCGACAGAGTTGGAACCGGGGAGCTGTTTTTT. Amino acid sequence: CASRIDRVGTGELFF.

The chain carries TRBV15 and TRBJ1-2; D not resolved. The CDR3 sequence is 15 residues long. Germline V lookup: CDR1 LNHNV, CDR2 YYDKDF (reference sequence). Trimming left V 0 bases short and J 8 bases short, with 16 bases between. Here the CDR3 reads CATSRESGGRGGYTF. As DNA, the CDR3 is TGTGCCACCAGCAGAGAATCGGGAGGGAGAGGCGGCTACACCTTC.

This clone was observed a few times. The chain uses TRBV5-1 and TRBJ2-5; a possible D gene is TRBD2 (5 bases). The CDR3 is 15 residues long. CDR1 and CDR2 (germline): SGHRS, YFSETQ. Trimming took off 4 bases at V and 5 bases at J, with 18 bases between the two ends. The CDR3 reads CASSEPAGLTETQYF. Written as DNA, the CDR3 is TGCGCCAGCAGCGAGCCCGCGGGCCTAACGGAGACCCAGTACTTC.

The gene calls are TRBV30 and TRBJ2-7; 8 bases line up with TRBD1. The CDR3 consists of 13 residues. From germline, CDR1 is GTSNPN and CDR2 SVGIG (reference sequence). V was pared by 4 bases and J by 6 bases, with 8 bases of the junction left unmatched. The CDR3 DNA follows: TGTGCCTGGATAAGGCAGGGGGCGGGCGAGCAGTACTTC. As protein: CAWIRQGAGEQYF. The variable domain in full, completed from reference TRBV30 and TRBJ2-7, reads SQTIHQWPATLVQPVGSPLSLECTVEGTSNPNLYWYRQAAGRGLQLLFYSVGIGQISSEVPQNLSASRPQDRQFILSSKKLLLSDSGFYLCAWIRQGAGEQYFGPGTRLTVT.

The CDR3 nucleotides read TGTGCCAGCCCCCAAGCGGGAGGGCTTTACAATGAGCAGTTCTTC. It encodes CASPQAGGLYNEQFF. The gene calls are TRBV7-9 and TRBJ2-1, with 10 positions matching TRBD2. The V segment lost 8 bases and the J segment 4 bases; nucleotides outside the gene matches: 8. The CDR3 covers 15 residues. The germline gives CDR1 SEHNR, CDR2 FQNEAQ (reference sequence).

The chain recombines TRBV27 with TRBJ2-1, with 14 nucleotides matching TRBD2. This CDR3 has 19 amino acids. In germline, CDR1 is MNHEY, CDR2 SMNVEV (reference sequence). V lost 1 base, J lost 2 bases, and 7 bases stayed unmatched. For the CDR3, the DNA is TGTGCCAGCAGTTTATATGGGACTAGCGGGAGAGGCCCCTACAATGAGCAGTTCTTC. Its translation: CASSLYGTSGRGPYNEQFF.

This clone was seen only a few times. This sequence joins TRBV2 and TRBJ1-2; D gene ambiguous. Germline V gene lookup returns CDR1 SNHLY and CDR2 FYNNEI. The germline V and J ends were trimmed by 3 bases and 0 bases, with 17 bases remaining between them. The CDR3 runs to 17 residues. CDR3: CASSDNIGVQANYGYTF. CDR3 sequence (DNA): TGTGCCAGCAGTGATAATATCGGGGTCCAAGCTAACTATGGCTACACCTTC.